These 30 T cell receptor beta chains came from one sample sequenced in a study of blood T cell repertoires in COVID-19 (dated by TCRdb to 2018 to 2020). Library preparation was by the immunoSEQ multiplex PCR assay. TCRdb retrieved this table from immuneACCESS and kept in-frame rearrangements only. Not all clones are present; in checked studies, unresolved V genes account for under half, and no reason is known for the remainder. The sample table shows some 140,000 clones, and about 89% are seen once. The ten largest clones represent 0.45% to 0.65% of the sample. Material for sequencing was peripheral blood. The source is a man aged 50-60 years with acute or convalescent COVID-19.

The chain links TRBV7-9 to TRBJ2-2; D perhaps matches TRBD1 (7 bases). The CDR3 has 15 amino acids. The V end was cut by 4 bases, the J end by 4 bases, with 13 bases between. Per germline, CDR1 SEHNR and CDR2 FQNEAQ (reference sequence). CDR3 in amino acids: CASSWGRGVTGELFF. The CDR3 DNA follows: TGTGCCAGCAGCTGGGGCAGGGGGGTCACCGGGGAGCTGTTTTTT.

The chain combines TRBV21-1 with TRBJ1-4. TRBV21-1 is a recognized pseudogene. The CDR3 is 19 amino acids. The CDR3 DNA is TGTGCCAGCAGCAAAGAGGTCCCGGGGTCGTTAACAACTAATGAAAAACTGTTTTTT. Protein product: CASSKEVPGSLTTNEKLFF.

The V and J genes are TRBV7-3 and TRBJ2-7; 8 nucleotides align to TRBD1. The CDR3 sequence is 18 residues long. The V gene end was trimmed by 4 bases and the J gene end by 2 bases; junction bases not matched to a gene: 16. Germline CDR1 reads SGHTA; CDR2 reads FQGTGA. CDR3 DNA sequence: TGTGCCAGCAGCTCCGTCTCATTCAGGGGGCTCAAGCCCTACGAGCAGTACGTC. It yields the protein CASSSVSFRGLKPYEQYV.

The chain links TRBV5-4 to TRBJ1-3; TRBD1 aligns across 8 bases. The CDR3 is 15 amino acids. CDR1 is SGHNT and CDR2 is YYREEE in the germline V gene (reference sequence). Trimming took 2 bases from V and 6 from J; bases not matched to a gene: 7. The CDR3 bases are TGTGCCAGCAGCTTCCTGGGACAGGCGGAAAACACCATATATTTT. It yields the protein CASSFLGQAENTIYF.

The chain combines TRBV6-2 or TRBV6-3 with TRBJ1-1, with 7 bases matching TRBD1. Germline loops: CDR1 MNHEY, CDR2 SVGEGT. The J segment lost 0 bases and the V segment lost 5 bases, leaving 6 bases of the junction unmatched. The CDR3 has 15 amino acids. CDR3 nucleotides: TGTGCCAGCAGTGAGAGGACAGGAGTGAACACTGAAGCTTTCTTT. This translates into CASSERTGVNTEAFF.

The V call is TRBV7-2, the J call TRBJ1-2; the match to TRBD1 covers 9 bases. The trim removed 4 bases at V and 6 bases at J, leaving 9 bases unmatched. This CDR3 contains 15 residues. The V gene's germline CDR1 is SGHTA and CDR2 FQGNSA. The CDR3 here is CASSYTKQGANGYTF. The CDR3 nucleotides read TGTGCCAGCAGCTACACAAAACAGGGGGCCAATGGCTACACCTTC.

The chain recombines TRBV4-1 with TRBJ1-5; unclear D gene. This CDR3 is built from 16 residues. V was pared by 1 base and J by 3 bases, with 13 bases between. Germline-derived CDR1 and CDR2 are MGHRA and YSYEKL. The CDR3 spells CASSQGAGSYNQPQHF. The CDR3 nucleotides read TGCGCCAGCAGCCAAGGGGCCGGCAGCTACAATCAGCCCCAGCATTTT.

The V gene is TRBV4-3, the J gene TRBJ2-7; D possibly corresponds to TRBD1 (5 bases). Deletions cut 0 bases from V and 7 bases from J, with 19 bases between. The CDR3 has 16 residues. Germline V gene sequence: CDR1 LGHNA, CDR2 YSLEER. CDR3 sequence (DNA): TGCGCCAGCAGCCAAGACCCTACAGTGCAGGGTCTTGAGCAGTACGTC. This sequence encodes CASSQDPTVQGLEQYV.

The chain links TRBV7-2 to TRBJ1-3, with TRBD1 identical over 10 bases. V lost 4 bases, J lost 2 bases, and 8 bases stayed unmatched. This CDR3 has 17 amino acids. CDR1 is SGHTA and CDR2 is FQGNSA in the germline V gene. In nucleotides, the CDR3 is TGTGCCAGCAGCTCATCCGGGACAGGGGTGGCTGGAAACACCATATATTTT. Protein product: CASSSSGTGVAGNTIYF. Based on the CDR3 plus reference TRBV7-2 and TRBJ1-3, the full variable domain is GAGVSQSPSNKVTEKGKDVELRCDPISGHTALYWYRQSLGQGLEFLIYFQGNSAPDKSGLPSDRFSAERTGGSVSTLTIQRTQQEDSAVYLCASSSSGTGVAGNTIYFGEGSWLTVV.

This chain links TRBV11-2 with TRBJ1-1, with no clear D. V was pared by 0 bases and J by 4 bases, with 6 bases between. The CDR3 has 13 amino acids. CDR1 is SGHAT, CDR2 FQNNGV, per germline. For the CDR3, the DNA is TGTGCCAGCAGCTTAGAATGGGCCACTGAAGCTTTCTTT. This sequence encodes CASSLEWATEAFF.

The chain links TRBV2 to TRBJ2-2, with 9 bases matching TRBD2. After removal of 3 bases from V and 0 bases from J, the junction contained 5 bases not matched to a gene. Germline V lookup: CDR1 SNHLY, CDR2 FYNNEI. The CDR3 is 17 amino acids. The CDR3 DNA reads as TGTGCCAGCAGTGACCCTAGCGGGACGGCGAACACCGGGGAGCTGTTTTTT. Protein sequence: CASSDPSGTANTGELFF.

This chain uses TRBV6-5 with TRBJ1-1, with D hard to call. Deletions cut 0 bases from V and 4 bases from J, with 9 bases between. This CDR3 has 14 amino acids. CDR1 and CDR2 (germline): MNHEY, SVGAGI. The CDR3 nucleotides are TGTGCCAGCAGTTACTCTGGGAGGGCCACTGAAGCTTTCTTT. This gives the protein CASSYSGRATEAFF.

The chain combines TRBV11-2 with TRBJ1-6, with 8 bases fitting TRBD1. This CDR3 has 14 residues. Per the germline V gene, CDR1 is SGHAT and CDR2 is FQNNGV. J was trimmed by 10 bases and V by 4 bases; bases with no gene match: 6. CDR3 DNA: TGTGCCAGCAGCTCAGGACAGGGCTGGTCACCCCTCCACTTT. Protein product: CASSSGQGWSPLHF. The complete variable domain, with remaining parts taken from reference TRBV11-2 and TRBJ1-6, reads EAGVAQSPRYKIIEKRQSVAFWCNPISGHATLYWYQQILGQGPKLLIQFQNNGVVDDSQLPKDRFSAERLKGVDSTLKIQPAKLEDSAVYLCASSSGQGWSPLHFGNGTRLTVT.

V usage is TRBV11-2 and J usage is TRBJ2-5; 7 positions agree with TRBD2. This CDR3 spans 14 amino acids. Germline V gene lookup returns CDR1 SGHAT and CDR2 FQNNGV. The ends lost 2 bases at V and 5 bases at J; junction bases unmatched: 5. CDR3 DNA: TGTGCCAGCAGCTTAAGGCAGGGAGGGGAGACCCAGTACTTC. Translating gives CASSLRQGGETQYF. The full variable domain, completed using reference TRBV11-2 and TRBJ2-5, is EAGVAQSPRYKIIEKRQSVAFWCNPISGHATLYWYQQILGQGPKLLIQFQNNGVVDDSQLPKDRFSAERLKGVDSTLKIQPAKLEDSAVYLCASSLRQGGETQYFGPGTRLLVL.

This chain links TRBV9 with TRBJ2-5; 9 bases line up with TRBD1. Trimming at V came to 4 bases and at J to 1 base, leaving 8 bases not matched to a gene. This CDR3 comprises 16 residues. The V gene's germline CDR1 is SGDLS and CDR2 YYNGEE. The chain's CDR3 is CASSTTGTGSQETQYF. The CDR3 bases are TGTGCCAGCAGCACAACCGGGACAGGGTCCCAAGAGACCCAGTACTTC.

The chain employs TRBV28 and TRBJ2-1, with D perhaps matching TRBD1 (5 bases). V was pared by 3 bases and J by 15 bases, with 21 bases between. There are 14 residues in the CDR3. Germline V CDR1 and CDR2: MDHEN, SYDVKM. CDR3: CASSFGPPGLMAFF. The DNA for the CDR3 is TGTGCCAGCAGTTTCGGACCCCCAGGGCTAATGGCGTTCTTC.

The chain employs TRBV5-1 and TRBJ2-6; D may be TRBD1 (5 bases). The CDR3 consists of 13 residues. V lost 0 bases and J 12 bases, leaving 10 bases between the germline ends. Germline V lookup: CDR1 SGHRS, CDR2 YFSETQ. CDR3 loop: CASSLARAAVLTF. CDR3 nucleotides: TGCGCCAGCAGCTTGGCCAGGGCCGCCGTCCTGACTTTC.

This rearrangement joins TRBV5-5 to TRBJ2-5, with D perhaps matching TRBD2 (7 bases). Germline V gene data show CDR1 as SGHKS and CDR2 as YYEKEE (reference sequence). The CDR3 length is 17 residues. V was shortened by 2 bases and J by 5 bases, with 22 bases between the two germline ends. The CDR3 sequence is CASSFRIFQGRGETQYF. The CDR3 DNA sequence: TGTGCCAGCAGCTTTCGAATTTTCCAGGGGAGGGGGGAGACCCAGTACTTC.

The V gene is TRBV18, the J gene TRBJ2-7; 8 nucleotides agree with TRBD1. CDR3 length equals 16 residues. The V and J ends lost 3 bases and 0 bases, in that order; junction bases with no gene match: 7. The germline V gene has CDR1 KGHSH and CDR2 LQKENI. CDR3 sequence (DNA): TGTGCCAGCTCACCTTCCGGGACAGGCTACTCCTACGAGCAGTACGTC. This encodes CASSPSGTGYSYEQYV.

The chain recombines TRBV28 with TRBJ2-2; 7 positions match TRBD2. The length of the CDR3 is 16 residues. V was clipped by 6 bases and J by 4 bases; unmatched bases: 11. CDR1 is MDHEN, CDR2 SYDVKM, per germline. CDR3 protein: CASSSWGGGSTGELFF. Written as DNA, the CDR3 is TGTGCCAGCAGCTCCTGGGGGGGAGGGAGCACCGGGGAGCTGTTTTTT.

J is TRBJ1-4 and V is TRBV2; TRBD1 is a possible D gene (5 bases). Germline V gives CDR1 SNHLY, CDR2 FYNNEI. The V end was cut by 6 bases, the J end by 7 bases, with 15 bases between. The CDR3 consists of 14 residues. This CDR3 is CASRPAEGSEKLFF. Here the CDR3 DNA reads TGTGCCAGCAGGCCCGCGGAGGGGAGTGAAAAACTGTTTTTT. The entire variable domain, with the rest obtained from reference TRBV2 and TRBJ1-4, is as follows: EPEVTQTPSHQVTQMGQEVILRCVPISNHLYFYWYRQILGQKVEFLVSFYNNEISEKSEIFDDQFSVERPDGSNFTLKIRSTKLEDSAMYFCASRPAEGSEKLFFGSGTQLSVL.

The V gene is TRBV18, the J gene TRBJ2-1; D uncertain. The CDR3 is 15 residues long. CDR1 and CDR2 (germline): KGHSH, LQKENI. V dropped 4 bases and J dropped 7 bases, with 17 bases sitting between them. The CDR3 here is CASSRDPLRKNEQFF. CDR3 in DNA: TGTGCCAGCTCACGCGATCCCTTGCGAAAAAATGAGCAGTTCTTC. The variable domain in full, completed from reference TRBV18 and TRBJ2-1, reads NAGVMQNPRHLVRRRGQEARLRCSPMKGHSHVYWYRQLPEEGLKFMVYLQKENIIDESGMPKERFSAEFPKEGPSILRIQQVVRGDSAAYFCASSRDPLRKNEQFFGPGTRLTVL.

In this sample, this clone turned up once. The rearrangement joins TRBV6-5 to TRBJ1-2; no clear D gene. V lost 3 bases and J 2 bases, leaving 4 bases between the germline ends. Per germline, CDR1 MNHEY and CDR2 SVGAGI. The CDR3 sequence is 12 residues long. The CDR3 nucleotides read TGTGCCAGCAGTTATGAGAACTATGGCTACACCTTC. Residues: CASSYENYGYTF.

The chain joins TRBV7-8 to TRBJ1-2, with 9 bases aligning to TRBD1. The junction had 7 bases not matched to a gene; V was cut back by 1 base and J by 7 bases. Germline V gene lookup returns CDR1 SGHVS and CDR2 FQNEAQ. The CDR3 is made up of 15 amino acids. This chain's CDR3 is CASSLGGTGSLGYTF. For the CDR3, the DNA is TGTGCCAGCAGCTTAGGTGGGACAGGGTCCCTTGGCTACACCTTC.

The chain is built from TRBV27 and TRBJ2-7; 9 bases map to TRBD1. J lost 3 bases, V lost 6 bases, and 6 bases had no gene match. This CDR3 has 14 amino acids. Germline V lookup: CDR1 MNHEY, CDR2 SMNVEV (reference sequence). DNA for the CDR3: TGTGCCAGCAGGAAGGGACAGGGATACTACGAGCAGTACTTC. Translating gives CASRKGQGYYEQYF.

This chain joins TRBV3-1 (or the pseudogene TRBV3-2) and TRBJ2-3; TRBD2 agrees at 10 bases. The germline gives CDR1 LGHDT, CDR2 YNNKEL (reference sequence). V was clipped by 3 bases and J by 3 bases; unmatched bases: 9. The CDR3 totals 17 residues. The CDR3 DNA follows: TGTGCCAGCAGCCATCTCCTAGCGGGAGAGGGGACAGATACGCAGTATTTT. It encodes CASSHLLAGEGTDTQYF.

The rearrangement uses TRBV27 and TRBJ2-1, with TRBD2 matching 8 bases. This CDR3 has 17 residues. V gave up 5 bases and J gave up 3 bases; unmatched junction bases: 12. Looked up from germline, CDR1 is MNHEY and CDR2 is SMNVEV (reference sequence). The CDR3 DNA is TGTGCCAGCAGTGCCCACCGGCGGGCGGGGGGCTACAATGAGCAGTTCTTC. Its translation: CASSAHRRAGGYNEQFF.

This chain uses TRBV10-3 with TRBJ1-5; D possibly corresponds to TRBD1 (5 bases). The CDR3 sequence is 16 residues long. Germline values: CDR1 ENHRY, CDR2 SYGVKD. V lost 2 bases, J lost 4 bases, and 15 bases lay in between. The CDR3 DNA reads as TGTGCCATCAGTGAGACAGGAGTATTCTTGAATCAGCCCCAGCATTTT. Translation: CAISETGVFLNQPQHF.

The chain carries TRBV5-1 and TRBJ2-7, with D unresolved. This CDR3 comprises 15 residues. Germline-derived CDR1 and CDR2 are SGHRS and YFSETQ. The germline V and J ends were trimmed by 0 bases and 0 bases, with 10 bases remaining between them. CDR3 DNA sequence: TGCGCCAGCAGCTTGGGGAGCAGAGCCTCCTACGAGCAGTACTTC. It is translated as CASSLGSRASYEQYF.

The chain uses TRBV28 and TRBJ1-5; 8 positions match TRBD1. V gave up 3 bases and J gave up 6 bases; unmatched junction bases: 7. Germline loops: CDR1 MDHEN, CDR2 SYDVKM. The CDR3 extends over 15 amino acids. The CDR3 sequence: CASSLGDRGIQPQHF. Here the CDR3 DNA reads TGTGCCAGCAGTTTGGGTGACAGGGGAATTCAGCCCCAGCATTTT.